The source of this T cell receptor (beta chain) is a study of T cells in pancreatic ductal adenocarcinoma. This clone occurred once. Its antigen is unidentified. The CDR3 loop spans 15 amino acids. Germline lookup yields CDR1 SGHTA and CDR2 FQGNSA. Trimming removed 1 base at V and 7 bases at J, with 16 bases between. Libraries were prepared by immunoSEQ multiplex PCR; TCRdb keeps only in-frame clonotypes and omits some of them. The table records over 100,000 clones, about 96% of them present only once. No neoadjuvant therapy was given to the selected pancreatic ductal adenocarcinoma patients before their surgery. Points from the study as a whole: Enrichment of CD45RO+ effector over naive T cells in tumors may bias clonality.

The specimen sequenced was PBMCs. J is TRBJ1-2 and V is TRBV7-2, with D uncertain. The receptor was derived from a human donor with pancreatic ductal adenocarcinoma. The chain's CDR3 is CASSLVDPSIGGYTF. The CDR3 DNA is TGTGCCAGCAGCTTAGTCGACCCTAGCATAGGTGGCTACACCTTC.